Listed below are T cell receptor beta chains from one sample, sequenced in a study of T cell changes during pregnancy in multiple sclerosis. Clones were read by immunoSEQ multiplex PCR, and TCRdb kept only the in-frame ones, dropping some. Among 75,000 to 100,000 clones listed, roughly nine tenths were seen once. Sequences were derived from peripheral blood, sampled after pregnancy. These receptor sequences come from a female donor in good health, enrolled as a control in a pregnancy study. CDR3s include the opening cysteine and the closing phenylalanine or tryptophan. The D gene is left open where the match is weak. Size is omitted from some rows. Given values are once, few, many or a class for expanded clones.

clone_size,v_call,j_call,d_call,cdr3_aa,cdr3_nt
once,TRBV7-2,TRBJ2-3,.,CASSPNAAGASTDTQYF,TGTGCCAGCAGCCCAAACGCCGCGGGTGCAAGCACAGATACGCAGTATTTT
.,TRBV6-6,TRBJ2-7,.,CASSYFDTAYEQYF,TGTGCCAGCAGTTACTTCGACACAGCCTACGAGCAGTACTTC
.,TRBV9,TRBJ2-5,TRBD2,CASSVGTAGGQETQYF,TGTGCCAGCAGCGTAGGTACAGCGGGGGGCCAAGAGACCCAGTACTTC
.,TRBV7-3,TRBJ2-6,.,CASGASGANVLTF,TGTGCCAGCGGGGCCTCTGGGGCCAACGTCCTGACTTTC
.,TRBV11-2,TRBJ2-2,.,CASSFITGELFF,TGTGCCAGCAGCTTTATAACCGGGGAGCTGTTTTTT
.,TRBV14,TRBJ2-5,.,CASSRYREETQYF,TGTGCCAGCAGCCGCTACAGGGAGGAGACCCAGTACTTC
once,TRBV6-1,TRBJ2-2,TRBD2,CAGGGRDGELFF,TGTGCCGGCGGGGGTAGGGATGGGGAGCTGTTTTTT
.,TRBV7-2,TRBJ2-7,TRBD2,CASSAGTRTYEQYF,TGTGCCAGCAGCGCCGGGACTAGGACCTACGAGCAGTACTTC
.,TRBV6-6,TRBJ2-7,.,CASVQGGSYEQYF,TGTGCCAGCGTACAGGGCGGGTCCTACGAGCAGTACTTC
.,TRBV4-1,TRBJ2-3,TRBD1,CASSQDTGASADTQYF,TGCGCCAGCAGCCAAGATACAGGGGCCAGCGCAGATACGCAGTATTTT
.,TRBV7-9,TRBJ2-5,TRBD2,CASSLVTSGQETQYF,TGTGCCAGCAGCTTAGTTACTAGCGGGCAAGAGACCCAGTACTTC
.,TRBV4-3,TRBJ1-1,.,CASSQDTVTVNTEAFF,TGCGCCAGCAGCCAAGATACAGTCACAGTGAACACTGAAGCTTTCTTT
.,TRBV10-3,TRBJ1-1,.,CAISGREKNTEAFF,TGTGCCATCAGTGGGAGAGAGAAGAACACTGAAGCTTTCTTT
.,TRBV9,TRBJ1-1,.,CASSDPRSTEAFF,TGTGCCAGCAGCGACCCTCGGAGCACTGAAGCTTTCTTT
.,TRBV27,TRBJ1-2,.,CASTLGPGGGLRSGYTF,TGTGCCAGCACTTTAGGACCGGGCGGAGGGCTAAGGTCTGGCTACACCTTC
.,TRBV7-9,TRBJ2-2,TRBD1,CASSLATGTGRTGELFF,TGTGCCAGCAGCTTAGCAACCGGGACAGGGAGGACCGGGGAGCTGTTTTTT
.,TRBV13,TRBJ2-7,TRBD2,CASSPGLAGAYEQYF,TGTGCCAGCAGCCCGGGACTAGCGGGGGCCTACGAGCAGTACTTC
.,TRBV14,TRBJ1-6,.,CASSQETAHNSPLHF,TGTGCCAGCAGCCAGGAGACAGCTCATAATTCACCCCTCCACTTT
.,TRBV2,TRBJ1-2,TRBD1,CASNAGQGSYGYTF,TGTGCCAGCAATGCGGGACAGGGCAGCTATGGCTACACCTTC
.,TRBV11-2,TRBJ1-1,.,CASRSGASTEAFF,TGTGCCAGCAGATCAGGGGCGTCCACTGAAGCTTTCTTT
.,TRBV28,TRBJ2-7,.,CASSTASAGNYEQYF,TGTGCCAGCAGTACTGCCTCGGCAGGGAACTACGAGCAGTACTTC